This TCR beta chain was sequenced in a study of cytomegalovirus exposure and HLA in healthy donors. Whole-study context: There were around 100 million unique TCR beta sequences, drawn from approximately 180 million T cells, in an earlier analysis. The study placed around 80% of its approximately 430 genotyped donors in the Caucasian-associated ancestry cluster.

The PCR used 60 Vbeta and 13 Jbeta primers. TCRdb's table, derived via immunoSEQ multiplex PCR, lists solely in-frame clones and lacks some. The table records under 200,000 clones, 79% of them present only once. Study-wide results and caveats: Clonal expansion was found to be greater in HLA-associated TCR beta chains than in equally common others in a later analysis.

In regard to this clone: The target antigen is unknown.

In germline, CDR1 is LGHNA, CDR2 YSLEER. The CDR3 runs 14 residues. The V end was cut by 1 base, the J end by 3 bases, with 9 bases between. This sequence was found in a woman aged 40 to 49 in good health and CMV-seronegative. Sequenced: PBMCs. This rearrangement joins TRBV4-3 to TRBJ1-1; D possibly corresponds to TRBD1 (5 bases). CDR3 DNA sequence: TGCGCCAGCAGCCAAGGGGGCAGCTACACTGAAGCTTTCTTT. Translated, it gives CASSQGGSYTEAFF.